The clone carrying this T cell receptor (beta chain) showed up just a few times. Its matching antigen is unknown. Time point indicated: newly diagnosed GD, antithyroid drugs for less than 3 months. After RNA was extracted from PBMCs, the TCR library was made from it. The record originates from a study of regulatory T cells in long-lasting Graves disease. Study background: Patients with new Graves' disease had used antithyroid drugs below 3 months.

This CDR3 region has 13 residues. V was trimmed by 3 bases and J by 3 bases, leaving 5 bases between them. Germline CDR1 reads MNHEY; CDR2 reads SMNVEV (reference sequence). Overall study results and limits: Persistent disease samples used TRBV28, TRBJ1-2 and TRBJ2-5 preferentially.

iRepertoire HTBI primers and Arm-PCR of CDR3 regions built TCR beta libraries. Via MiXCR, TCRdb re-called the multiplex PCR reads, giving one row per CDR3 protein. The sample lists approximately 460,000 distinct CDR3 sequences; roughly 17% were seen once. The data were also submitted as part of a second study, on T cells in Graves' hyperthyroidism and ophthalmopathy. That source reports: Graves' hyperthyroidism without ophthalmopathy progression within 18 months was termed stable. For ophthalmopathy, model prediction preceded onset by a median around 7 months.

This TCR was recovered from a woman aged 25 to 39 with Graves disease. This chain connects TRBV27 to TRBJ2-2, with D hard to call. The input for sequencing was peripheral blood mononuclear cells (PBMCs), taken at new diagnosis, from a patient treated with antithyroid drugs. The CDR3: CASSFKYTGELFF. The CDR3 nucleotides are TGTGCCAGCAGTTTTAAGTACACCGGGGAGCTGTTTTTT.